This T cell receptor beta chain was observed in a study of cytomegalovirus exposure and HLA in healthy donors. The PCR ran on 60 Vbeta and 13 Jbeta primers. Using immunoSEQ multiplex PCR, the repertoire was profiled, and TCRdb retains in-frame clones only, with some absent. Among about 93,000 clones listed, around four fifths were seen once. From germline, CDR1 is SGHRS and CDR2 YFSETQ. The CDR3 length is 14 residues. V shed 0 bases, J shed 5 bases, and the junction held 4 bases outside the gene matches. This clonotype was sampled from a boy between 10 and 17 years old in good health and CMV-seronegative. The chain has TRBV5-1 and TRBJ2-5; 7 bases fit TRBD1. Sequencing used PBMCs. The CDR3: CASSLGQGRETQYF. The CDR3 DNA follows: TGCGCCAGCAGCTTGGGACAGGGCCGTGAGACCCAGTACTTC.